This section outlines one T cell receptor beta chain sequence together with its context. What it binds is unknown. This specimen belongs to a study of shared clonotypes between healthy human individuals. The protocol was immunoSEQ multiplex PCR, while the TCRdb copy is restricted to in-frame clones and leaves out a portion. The table includes about 650,000 clones, about 95% detected once. Study-wide results and caveats: Clonotype sharing levels among donors were expected to vary with sequencing depth. Among the subsets, naive ones generally showed larger estimated richness than memory ones. The represented genetic and exposure-history diversity was limited by the small number of donors.

It was CD45RO-negative cells, positively selected for CCR7, that made up naive CD8 cells, with terminally differentiated effector memory CD45RA+ cells excluded. The sequenced sample consisted of naive CD8+ T cells sorted from blood. The sequence came from a woman aged 25-40 years in good health.

CDR3 coding DNA: TGTGCCAGCACTAGGGAGTATAGCGGGAGGCGGGGGGAGCTGTTTTTT. Amino acid sequence: CASTREYSGRRGELFF. The V call is TRBV7-2, the J call TRBJ2-2; 10 nucleotides align to TRBD2. The ends lost 7 bases at V and 8 bases at J; junction bases unmatched: 13. Germline loops: CDR1 SGHTA, CDR2 FQGNSA. The CDR3 extends over 16 amino acids.